The 13 T cell receptor beta chains given below trace back to one sample, sequenced in a study of patients and donors after allogeneic stem cell transplantation. In TCRdb, the RT-PCR reads were re-called with MiXCR into one record per CDR3 protein. The repertoire holds roughly 940,000 distinct CDR3 sequences, with roughly 17% as singletons. What was sequenced was blood, either unsorted or a sorted T cell fraction (not recorded which). These receptors all come from a human donor who was either an allogeneic HSCT recipient or a stem cell or donor lymphocyte infusion donor (not recorded which). It is not recorded whose cells these are; they may come from a transplant donor.

This clonotype has a handful of counts. The chain uses TRBV11-3 and TRBJ2-3, with 9 bases matching TRBD2. Germline-derived CDR1 and CDR2 are SGHNT and YENEEA. V gave up 5 bases and J gave up 3 bases; unmatched junction bases: 9. This CDR3 has 16 residues. The CDR3 region has the DNA TGTGCCAGCAGCGCCCTACTAGCGGGTTTGACAGATACGCAGTATTTT. This encodes CASSALLAGLTDTQYF.

In this sample, this clonotype turned up many times. This rearrangement joins TRBV25-1 to TRBJ2-5; D is unresolved. Trimming pared 4 bases from V and 4 bases from J, leaving 19 bases between. Germline V CDR1 and CDR2: MGHDK, SYGVNS. This CDR3 region has 16 residues. The CDR3 sequence: CASSGAKWVWRETQYF. CDR3 nucleotide sequence: TGTGCCAGCAGTGGGGCCAAGTGGGTGTGGCGAGAGACCCAGTACTTC.

The V and J genes are TRBV18 and TRBJ2-1; D is ambiguous. Germline CDR1 KGHSH, CDR2 LQKENI. CDR3 length: 12 residues. Trimming took off 6 bases at V and 5 bases at J, with 8 bases between the two ends. The CDR3: CASSVGNNEQFF. The CDR3 DNA follows: TGTGCCAGCTCGGTAGGAAACAATGAGCAGTTCTTC.

The chain employs TRBV29-1 and TRBJ1-2; D remains unclear. CDR3 length: 13 residues. Per the germline V gene, CDR1 is SQVTM and CDR2 is ANQGSEA. Trimming left V 8 bases short and J 2 bases short, with 15 bases between. The CDR3 loop reads CSIVGQKNYGYTF. In nucleotides, the CDR3 is TGCAGCATTGTAGGGCAGAAGAACTATGGCTACACCTTC.

This clonotype was seen a handful of times. This rearrangement joins TRBV12-3 or TRBV12-4 to TRBJ1-5, with D possibly being TRBD1 (5 bases). V gave up 5 bases and J gave up 0 bases, with 14 bases separating them. There are 16 residues in the CDR3. The CDR3 is CASSLSSGHSNQPQHF. CDR3 DNA sequence: TGTGCCAGCAGTCTATCTTCAGGGCATAGCAATCAGCCCCAGCATTTT.

V usage is TRBV5-1 and J usage is TRBJ2-7; D is ambiguous. The CDR3 consists of 13 residues. Germline V CDR1 and CDR2: SGHRS, YFSETQ. V lost 0 bases and J 6 bases, leaving 10 bases between the germline ends. The CDR3 sequence: CASSLAPRREQYF. In DNA form, the CDR3 reads TGCGCCAGCAGCTTGGCCCCCCGACGCGAGCAGTACTTC. The full variable domain, with the rest looked up from reference TRBV5-1 and TRBJ2-7, is KAGVTQTPRYLIKTRGQQVTLSCSPISGHRSVSWYQQTPGQGLQFLFEYFSETQRNKGNFPGRFSGRQFSNSRSEMNVSTLELGDSALYLCASSLAPRREQYFGPGTRLTVT.

The chain has TRBV20-1 and TRBJ1-1, with D maybe TRBD1 (5 bases). The CDR3 covers 13 residues. With 3 bases removed from V and 0 bases from J, the gap between germline ends came to 8 bases. From germline, CDR1 is DFQATT and CDR2 SNEGSKA (reference sequence). The CDR3 nucleotides read TGCAGTGCTAGTGGGGGTTTGAACACTGAAGCTTTCTTT. Translating gives CSASGGLNTEAFF.

The chain links TRBV5-8 to TRBJ1-1; 11 bases line up with TRBD1. Germline CDR1 and CDR2: SGHTS and YDEGEE. This CDR3 contains 16 residues. With 7 bases clipped from V and 3 bases from J, the junction kept 11 bases outside the gene matches. CDR3 in DNA: TGTGCCAGCCGAGGACAGGGGGCCATTCTATACACTGAAGCTTTCTTT. It yields the protein CASRGQGAILYTEAFF.

J is TRBJ1-6 and V is TRBV12-3 or TRBV12-4; 9 positions agree with TRBD1. The CDR3 contains 15 residues. The junction had 7 bases not matched to a gene; V was cut back by 6 bases and J by 7 bases. The CDR3 bases are TGTGCCAGCAGCCTCCAGGGGACAGGGAATTCACCCCTCCACTTT. Amino acid sequence: CASSLQGTGNSPLHF.

This clonotype has just a few counts. The V call is TRBV10-2, the J call TRBJ1-2; D possibly corresponds to TRBD1 (5 bases). With 7 bases removed from V and 5 bases from J, the gap between germline ends came to 14 bases. The CDR3 covers 13 residues. CDR1 is WSHSY, CDR2 SAAADI, per germline. CDR3 sequence reads: CASKQSGGYGYTF. CDR3 DNA: TGCGCCAGCAAGCAGAGTGGGGGATATGGCTACACCTTC.

The chain has TRBV7-9 and TRBJ2-5; D is undetermined. V was shortened by 4 bases and J by 3 bases, with 15 bases between the two germline ends. Per the germline V gene, CDR1 is SEHNR and CDR2 is FQNEAQ (reference sequence). This CDR3 region has 15 residues. DNA of the CDR3: TGTGCCAGCAGCTCAACTCAGGACCCCGAAGAGACCCAGTACTTC. This translates into CASSSTQDPEETQYF.

The CDR3 nucleotides are TGCGCCAGCAGGGACGCAGTGGGTAACACTGAAGCTTTCTTT. It translates to CASRDAVGNTEAFF. The V gene is TRBV5-1, the J gene TRBJ1-1; D remains ambiguous. Trimming stripped 5 bases from V and 2 bases from J, with 13 bases between. This CDR3 has 14 residues. In germline, CDR1 is SGHRS, CDR2 YFSETQ.

The chain uses TRBV6-1 and TRBJ2-5; D tentatively fits TRBD1 or TRBD2 (5 bases each). V was pared by 11 bases and J by 1 base, with 17 bases between. In germline, CDR1 is MNHNS, CDR2 SASEGT. The CDR3 has 14 amino acids. The CDR3 spells CAVIRGEGQETQYF. In nucleotides, the CDR3 is TGTGCCGTTATTCGGGGCGAGGGCCAAGAGACCCAGTACTTC.